This T cell receptor beta chain is drawn from a study of beta chain features in type 1 diabetes. Worth noting for this clone: Antigen: not known.

Blood was drawn once from each donor into heparinised tubes. The draws averaged about 0.11 L. Study-wide results and caveats: Significant though moderate, a shortening of TCRB CDR3s appeared in all four CD4+ subsets of Type 1 diabetes patients. PCR could preferentially amplify shorter templates, alike in patients and controls.

Sequenced material consisted of expressed TCRB transcripts (all of the isolated RNA was reverse transcribed). Assay used: immunoSEQ multiplex PCR; TCRdb lists only in-frame clones, some missing. The data contain around 330,000 clones, about 10% of them singletons. The germline gives CDR1 GTSNPN, CDR2 SVGIG (reference sequence). Trimming stripped 3 bases from V and 0 bases from J, with 12 bases between. The CDR3 extends over 15 amino acids. The receptor comes from a woman aged 25 to 39 in good health. The specimen was naive CD4+ T cells from blood. The chain joins TRBV30 to TRBJ1-3, with a possible D match to TRBD1 (6 bases). The CDR3 sequence is CAWRPGGRSGNTIYF. CDR3 nucleotide sequence: TGTGCCTGGAGGCCTGGGGGCCGCTCTGGAAACACCATATATTTT.